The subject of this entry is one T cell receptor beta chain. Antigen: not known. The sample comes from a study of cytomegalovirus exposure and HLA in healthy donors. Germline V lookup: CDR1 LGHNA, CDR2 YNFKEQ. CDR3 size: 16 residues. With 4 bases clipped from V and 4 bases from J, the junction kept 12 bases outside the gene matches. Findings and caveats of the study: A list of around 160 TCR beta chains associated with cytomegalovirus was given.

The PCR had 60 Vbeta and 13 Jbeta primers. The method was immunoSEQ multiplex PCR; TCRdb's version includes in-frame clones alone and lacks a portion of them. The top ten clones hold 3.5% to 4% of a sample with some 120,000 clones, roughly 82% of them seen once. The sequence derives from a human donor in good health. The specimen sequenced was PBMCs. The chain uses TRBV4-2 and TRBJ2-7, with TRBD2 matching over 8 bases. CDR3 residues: CASSPATSGDEYEQYF. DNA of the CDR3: TGTGCCAGCAGCCCAGCTACTAGCGGAGACGAATACGAGCAGTACTTC.